Listed below are T cell receptor beta chains from one sample, sequenced in a study of T cells of healthy individuals. TCRdb passed the 5' RACE reads through MiXCR, listing each CDR3 protein once. Of about 57,000 distinct CDR3 sequences listed, under 20% are singletons. The source is a human donor in good health. CDR3s include the opening cysteine and the closing phenylalanine or tryptophan. The D gene is left open where the match is weak. The listing skips clone size in some rows; elsewhere it reads once, few, many or a size class.

abundance | j_gene | v_gene | d_gene | CDR3aa | CDR3nt
- | TRBJ2-4 | TRBV6-5 | - | CASSTHDRNIQYF | TGTGCCAGCAGTACCCACGACAGAAACATTCAGTACTTC
many | TRBJ2-1 | TRBV11-3 | TRBD2 | CASSLHALAGGPGEQFF | TGTGCCAGCAGCTTACATGCCCTAGCGGGAGGGCCGGGAGAGCAGTTCTTC
many | TRBJ2-7 | TRBV19 | - | CASSLQLGEQYF | TGTGCCAGTAGTCTACAGCTCGGCGAGCAGTACTTC
many | TRBJ2-7 | TRBV6-2/TRBV6-3 | - | CASSRNLATYEQYF | TGTGCCAGCAGTCGCAATTTAGCGACCTACGAGCAGTACTTC
few | TRBJ1-1 | TRBV7-8 | - | CASSLATAPEAFF | TGTGCCAGCAGCTTAGCAACAGCGCCCGAAGCTTTCTTT
- | TRBJ2-4 | TRBV7-9 | - | CASSLSELGPDKNIQYF | TGTGCCAGCAGCTTATCAGAACTGGGACCGGACAAAAACATTCAGTACTTC
- | TRBJ2-2 | TRBV4-2 | - | CASATIQGTPTGELFF | TGTGCCAGCGCCACTATTCAAGGGACTCCCACCGGGGAGCTGTTTTTT
few | TRBJ2-5 | TRBV25-1 | TRBD2 | CASSEVRREAETQYF | TGTGCCAGCAGTGAAGTTAGGCGGGAGGCGGAGACCCAGTACTTC
many | TRBJ2-3 | TRBV25-1 | - | CASSENNRLDTQYF | TGTGCCAGCAGTGAAAATAATAGACTAGATACGCAGTATTTT
many | TRBJ2-4 | TRBV20-1 | - | CSALGRGARGNIQYF | TGCAGTGCTTTGGGCCGGGGGGCACGAGGAAACATTCAGTACTTC
- | TRBJ1-1 | TRBV30 | - | CAWSRSVNTEAFF | TGTGCCTGGAGTCGTTCCGTGAACACTGAAGCTTTCTTT
many | TRBJ2-1 | TRBV24-1 | - | CATSDPLIHEQFF | TGTGCCACCAGTGACCCTTTGATCCATGAGCAGTTCTTC
- | TRBJ2-3 | TRBV5-1 | TRBD2 | CASSGVGSGVTDTQYF | TGCGCCAGCAGCGGAGTCGGAAGCGGGGTCACAGATACGCAGTATTTT
few | TRBJ2-7 | TRBV5-1 | TRBD1 | CASSLTDRDAYEQYF | TGCGCCAGCAGCCTGACCGACAGGGATGCCTACGAGCAGTACTTC
- | TRBJ2-2 | TRBV2 | - | CASSPTGELFF | TGTGCCAGCAGTCCAACCGGGGAGCTGTTTTTT